The entry below gives a single TCR beta chain sequence along with its context. Its antigen remains unidentified. CDR1 is SGHTA, CDR2 FQGNSA, per germline. J was trimmed by 4 bases and V by 7 bases; bases with no gene match: 14. The CDR3 loop spans 16 amino acids. These data originate in a study of early T cells in non-severe SARS-CoV-2 infection. Study information: With bulk RNA from unsorted whole blood as input, sequencing yielded unpaired chains. Study-wide findings and caveats: Lookups in VDJdb leaned toward anti-spike CD8 responses and missed private and CD4 specificities.

The TCR library protocol attached unique molecular identifiers to the individual cDNA molecules. TCRdb reanalysed the 5' RACE reads using MiXCR and keeps one entry per CDR3 protein. The table records 100,000 to 120,000 distinct CDR3 sequences, about an eighth of them present only once. The sequenced sample consisted of whole blood. The receptor's source is an adult who was a healthcare worker with PCR-confirmed SARS-CoV-2 infection or an uninfected control (not recorded which). V usage is TRBV7-2 and J usage is TRBJ2-7, with 9 bases lining up with TRBD2. The CDR3, as DNA: TGTACCAGCACCATAGTCGGTAGCGGGAGAAGATACGAGCAGTACTTC. Amino acid sequence: CTSTIVGSGRRYEQYF.